These 21 T cell receptor beta chains came from one sample sequenced in a study of cytomegalovirus exposure and HLA in healthy donors. PCR primers comprised 60 Vbeta and 13 Jbeta primers. Measured with immunoSEQ multiplex PCR; TCRdb has only the in-frame clones, and not every one. The sample has some 120,000 clones, around 70% seen once; the top ten hold over 1.5%. Input material: PBMCs. These receptor sequences come from a woman under 30 in good health and CMV-seronegative.

The chain is built from TRBV5-4 and TRBJ1-3, with D tentatively TRBD1 (6 bases). Germline V gene data show CDR1 as SGHNT and CDR2 as YYREEE (reference sequence). The CDR3 covers 16 residues. V lost 0 bases and J lost 4, with 14 bases in between. CDR3: CASSLDPGTPGNTIYF. CDR3 sequence (DNA): TGTGCCAGCAGCTTGGACCCCGGGACACCGGGAAACACCATATATTTT.

V is TRBV27 and J is TRBJ1-6; 9 bases agree with TRBD1. Unmatched junction bases numbered 9, after V lost 6 bases and J lost 0 bases. The CDR3 spans 18 residues. CDR1 is MNHEY and CDR2 is SMNVEV in the germline V gene (reference sequence). CDR3 coding DNA: TGTGCCAGCAGCCTACAGGGGGCTACGGGCTCCTATAATTCACCCCTCCACTTT. It is translated as CASSLQGATGSYNSPLHF.

In this sample, this clone turned up once. The V gene is TRBV10-3, the J gene TRBJ1-5; maybe TRBD1 (6 bases). CDR1 is ENHRY and CDR2 is SYGVKD in the germline V gene. V was shortened by 5 bases and J by 0 bases, with 17 bases between the two germline ends. The CDR3 totals 17 residues. The CDR3: CAISSPGHEDSNQPQHF. CDR3 in DNA: TGTGCCATCAGTTCGCCGGGACACGAAGATAGCAATCAGCCCCAGCATTTT.

The chain combines TRBV27 with TRBJ2-3; 9 bases line up with TRBD2. V shed 5 bases and J 1 base; nucleotides not matched to a gene: 4. The CDR3 is made up of 15 amino acids. Germline-derived CDR1 and CDR2 are MNHEY and SMNVEV (reference sequence). CDR3 in DNA: TGTGCCAGCAGTGCGGGGGGGCGGGGCACAGATACGCAGTATTTT. This gives the protein CASSAGGRGTDTQYF.

DNA of the CDR3: TGCGCCAGCAGCTTGGAACGTCGGGGACAGGGGGCGACTGACACCGGGGAGCTGTTTTTT. This encodes CASSLERRGQGATDTGELFF. The gene calls are TRBV5-1 and TRBJ2-2; 12 nucleotides align to TRBD1. This CDR3 spans 20 amino acids. Germline V CDR1 and CDR2: SGHRS, YFSETQ. V shed 0 bases, J shed 3 bases, and the junction held 12 bases outside the gene matches.

This clone was seen once. The same CDR3 can be traced to other DNA sequences in this sample. This rearrangement joins TRBV6-6 to TRBJ1-1; possibly TRBD1 for D (5 bases). CDR1 is MNHNY and CDR2 is SVGAGI in the germline V gene (reference sequence). The CDR3 contains 13 residues. V was pared by 4 bases and J by 1 base, with 7 bases between. This chain's CDR3 is CASSSGGNTEAFF. The CDR3 nucleotides read TGTGCCAGCAGTTCGGGGGGGAACACTGAAGCTTTCTTT.

The genes are TRBV5-1 and TRBJ2-6, with D possibly being TRBD1 (5 bases). Trimming removed 4 bases from V and 0 bases from J, with 8 bases in between. Germline values: CDR1 SGHRS, CDR2 YFSETQ. The CDR3 runs to 15 residues. The CDR3: CASSLGHSGANVLTF. The CDR3 nucleotides are TGCGCCAGCAGCCTTGGACACTCTGGGGCCAACGTCCTGACTTTC.

The V call is TRBV28, the J call TRBJ2-5; tentatively, D is TRBD1 (6 bases). Deletions cut 2 bases from V and 1 base from J, with 20 bases between. The germline V gene encodes CDR1 MDHEN and CDR2 SYDVKM. The length of the CDR3 is 18 residues. In DNA, the CDR3 is TGTGCCAGCAGTTTAATTCTGGGGGACAACCTATCCCAAGAGACCCAGTACTTC. Amino acids: CASSLILGDNLSQETQYF.

This rearrangement joins TRBV5-5 to TRBJ1-1; a weak D match, TRBD1 (5 bases). This CDR3 is built from 15 residues. Deletions cut 0 bases from V and 1 base from J, with 10 bases between. CDR1 SGHKS and CDR2 YYEKEE come from the germline V gene (reference sequence). The CDR3, as DNA: TGTGCCAGCAGCTTGGTCGTCGGGGGGAACACTGAAGCTTTCTTT. It codes for CASSLVVGGNTEAFF.

This clone was detected only a few times. The CDR3 loop reads CASSGMTVNQPQHF. DNA of the CDR3: TGTGCCAGCAGTGGAATGACAGTCAATCAGCCCCAGCATTTT. The chain uses TRBV6-1 and TRBJ1-5, with D maybe TRBD1 (5 bases). This CDR3 spans 14 amino acids. Germline V lookup: CDR1 MNHNS, CDR2 SASEGT. The ends were cut back, 4 bases at V and 3 bases at J, with 10 bases in the middle.

The chain recombines TRBV19 with TRBJ1-5, with TRBD1 identical over 9 bases. The V gene's germline CDR1 is LNHDA and CDR2 SQIVND (reference sequence). V was pared by 6 bases and J by 2 bases, with 8 bases of the junction left unmatched. CDR3 size: 16 residues. The CDR3, as DNA: TGTGCCAGTAGGGAAGGGACAGGGAAGGGCAATCAGCCCCAGCATTTT. Translating gives CASREGTGKGNQPQHF.

This clone was observed a few times. The gene calls are TRBV7-2 and TRBJ1-2; perhaps TRBD1 as D (6 bases). The CDR3 has 14 residues. V lost 2 bases and J lost 5, with 12 bases in between. Germline-derived CDR1 and CDR2 are SGHTA and FQGNSA. The CDR3 protein is CASSLSRTAYGYTF. The CDR3 DNA sequence: TGTGCCAGCAGCTTAAGTCGGACAGCGTATGGCTACACCTTC.

The rearrangement joins TRBV5-6 to TRBJ2-1; no clear D. CDR3 size: 17 residues. In germline, CDR1 is SGHDT, CDR2 YYEEEE. V shed 6 bases and J shed 1 base, with 20 bases lying between them. The CDR3 here is CASTTRLGSRSYNEQFF. DNA for the CDR3: TGTGCCAGCACCACCCGCCTCGGGTCGCGGTCCTACAATGAGCAGTTCTTC.

The chain uses TRBV7-9 and TRBJ1-2; possible D gene TRBD1, 6 bases. The CDR3 spans 14 residues. Looked up from germline, CDR1 is SEHNR and CDR2 is FQNEAQ (reference sequence). V lost 4 bases and J lost 7, with 16 bases in between. The CDR3 reads CASSSTGSFGGYTF. CDR3 DNA: TGTGCCAGCAGCTCAACAGGGAGCTTCGGTGGCTACACCTTC.

V and J are TRBV30 and TRBJ1-5, with D perhaps matching TRBD1 (6 bases). V gave up 0 bases and J gave up 4 bases, with 10 bases separating them. CDR3 length: 14 residues. Germline loops: CDR1 GTSNPN, CDR2 SVGIG (reference sequence). This CDR3 reads CAWSVRGGNQPQHF. The CDR3 DNA follows: TGTGCCTGGAGTGTCAGGGGTGGTAATCAGCCCCAGCATTTT.

This clone has just a few counts. The chain employs TRBV7-3 and TRBJ1-4; D is possibly TRBD1 (5 bases). Germline V gene lookup returns CDR1 SGHTA and CDR2 FQGTGA. V was trimmed by 5 bases and J by 7 bases, leaving 11 bases between them. The CDR3 extends over 13 amino acids. CDR3 amino acids: CASSTTVGEKLFF. In DNA, the CDR3 is TGTGCCAGCAGCACGACAGTGGGTGAAAAACTGTTTTTT.

The rearrangement uses TRBV12-5 and TRBJ2-1, with 8 bases fitting TRBD1. The CDR3 length is 13 residues. The germline CDR1 and CDR2 sequences are LGHNT and FRNRAP. Trimming cost V 7 bases and J 4 bases; bases outside gene matches: 3. The CDR3 protein is CASERTGYNEQFF. CDR3 nucleotides: TGTGCTAGTGAAAGGACAGGGTACAATGAGCAGTTCTTC.

This rearrangement joins TRBV2 to TRBJ2-7, with 11 bases fitting TRBD1. Germline V CDR1 and CDR2: SNHLY, FYNNEI. There are 15 residues in the CDR3. The trim removed 7 bases at V and 3 bases at J, leaving 8 bases unmatched. The CDR3 nucleotides read TGTGCCAGCAACAAAGCCGGGACAGGGGGCTACGAGCAGTACTTC. Translation: CASNKAGTGGYEQYF.

This clone was seen a single time. The chain couples TRBV19 to TRBJ2-1, with TRBD2 matching 8 bases. Germline V lookup: CDR1 LNHDA, CDR2 SQIVND (reference sequence). Trimming cost V 2 bases and J 6 bases; bases outside gene matches: 6. The CDR3 is 15 amino acids. CDR3 protein: CASSITGGKLNEQFF. The CDR3 DNA follows: TGTGCCAGTAGTATAACGGGGGGGAAGCTCAATGAGCAGTTCTTC.

The genes are TRBV5-1 and TRBJ1-6; D is ambiguous. V was cut by 0 bases and J by 4 bases, with 5 bases left in between. There are 14 residues in the CDR3. Germline loops: CDR1 SGHRS, CDR2 YFSETQ. This chain's CDR3 is CASSLEQYNSPLHF. The CDR3 DNA is TGCGCCAGCAGCTTGGAACAGTATAATTCACCCCTCCACTTT.

The chain is built from TRBV4-2 and TRBJ2-1; 15 nucleotides align to TRBD2. The CDR3 is 15 residues long. CDR1 LGHNA and CDR2 YNFKEQ come from the germline V gene. V shed 2 bases, J shed 10 bases, and the junction held 3 bases outside the gene matches. Written as DNA, the CDR3 is TGTGCCAGCAGCCAACCGGGACTAGCGGGGGGAGAGCAGTTCTTC. Its protein product is CASSQPGLAGGEQFF.